Sequencing of this T cell receptor beta chain was carried out in a study of technical replicates of blood from several donors. The assay was immunoSEQ multiplex PCR, and TCRdb's table has in-frame clones only and misses some. The sample consists of under 85,000 clones, approximately 83% of them appearing once. Trimming removed 0 bases from V and 0 bases from J, with 9 bases in between. In germline, CDR1 is SNHLY, CDR2 FYNNEI. This CDR3 region has 16 residues. The chain is built from TRBV2 and TRBJ1-3, with D unclear. The sequence was obtained from a human donor in good health. Some clones in this sample may be carry-over from other donors' samples. The specimen sequenced was PBMCs. The CDR3 DNA reads as TGTGCCAGCAGTGAAGCCGGGAGCCTCTCTGGAAACACCATATATTTT. Translated, it gives CASSEAGSLSGNTIYF.